The 30 T cell receptor beta chains given below trace back to one sample, sequenced in a study of blood T cell repertoires in COVID-19. Using immunoSEQ multiplex PCR, the repertoire was profiled, and TCRdb retains in-frame clones only, with some absent. This table holds about 400,000 clones, approximately 88% found once. Sequencing was done on a sample of PBMCs or T cells enriched from blood (not recorded which). Receptors were obtained from a woman aged 30 to 39 with acute COVID-19.

The rearrangement links TRBV7-3 to TRBJ2-1, with D possibly matching TRBD2 (6 bases). Germline V gene data show CDR1 as SGHTA and CDR2 as FQGTGA. This CDR3 contains 16 residues. Trimming left V 2 bases short and J 6 bases short, with 17 bases between. As DNA, the CDR3 is TGTGCCAGCAGCTTACTCTGGGACGGGACTCCCAATGAGCAGTTCTTC. Its protein is CASSLLWDGTPNEQFF.

The CDR3 sequence: CASSLAVGGGGYTF. CDR3 nucleotides: TGTGCCAGCAGCTTGGCCGTAGGGGGTGGTGGCTACACCTTC. The chain carries TRBV7-9 and TRBJ1-2, with D possibly being TRBD1 (6 bases). Trimming removed 3 bases at V and 7 bases at J, with 15 bases between. This CDR3 region has 14 residues. Germline V gene data show CDR1 as SEHNR and CDR2 as FQNEAQ (reference sequence).

The rearrangement uses TRBV6-1 and TRBJ2-7; 8 bases match TRBD1. The CDR3 extends over 16 amino acids. Germline-derived CDR1 and CDR2 are MNHNS and SASEGT. V trimming: 3 bases; J trimming: 5 bases; junction bases outside the gene matches: 12. CDR3 DNA: TGTGCCAGCAGTGATCTCCGGGGCAGGGGGCTGGACGAGCAGTACTTC. Its translation: CASSDLRGRGLDEQYF.

The rearrangement uses TRBV9 and TRBJ2-3, with D perhaps TRBD2 (5 bases). Trimming removed 0 bases at V and 0 bases at J, with 11 bases between. This CDR3 region has 16 residues. Germline V gene lookup returns CDR1 SGDLS and CDR2 YYNGEE. The CDR3 spells CASSVEASSSTDTQYF. The CDR3 DNA reads as TGTGCCAGCAGCGTAGAAGCTAGCAGTAGCACAGATACGCAGTATTTT.

The genes are TRBV2 and TRBJ2-7; TRBD1 matches 9 bases. This CDR3 is built from 17 residues. The germline V gene encodes CDR1 SNHLY and CDR2 FYNNEI. V lost 6 bases to trimming and J lost 1 base; unmatched junction nucleotides: 13. The CDR3 nucleotides are TGTGCCAGCAGCCAAGGACAGGGGAGGACTGAATCCTACGAGCAGTACTTC. Its protein is CASSQGQGRTESYEQYF.

The chain couples TRBV21-1 to TRBJ2-7; TRBD1, as called in the table, went unchecked against the DNA. TRBV21-1 is a documented pseudogene. This CDR3 has 16 amino acids. CDR3 in amino acids: CASSKFSGQGGYEQYF. CDR3 DNA: TGTGCCAGCAGCAAATTTTCGGGACAGGGAGGTTACGAGCAGTACTTC.

This chain connects TRBV2 to TRBJ1-1, with D possibly being TRBD1 (5 bases). This CDR3 region has 14 residues. CDR1 and CDR2 (germline): SNHLY, FYNNEI. Trimming removed 8 bases at V and 6 bases at J, with 19 bases between. The CDR3 sequence is CASLIWGGRSEAFF. DNA of the CDR3: TGTGCCAGCCTCATCTGGGGGGGAAGATCTGAAGCTTTCTTT.

The chain has TRBV24-1 and TRBJ2-2; D possibly corresponds to TRBD1 (6 bases). The germline V gene encodes CDR1 KGHDR and CDR2 SFDVKD. V dropped 8 bases and J dropped 3 bases, with 9 bases sitting between them. The CDR3 runs to 13 residues. CDR3 bases: TGTGCCACCACCGACAGGCACACCGGGGAGCTGTTTTTT. It specifies CATTDRHTGELFF.

The chain carries TRBV11-2 and TRBJ1-6; D gene uncertain. Trimming stripped 6 bases from V and 5 bases from J, with 11 bases between. The CDR3 length is 14 residues. Germline CDR1 reads SGHAT; CDR2 reads FQNNGV. The DNA of the CDR3 is TGTGCCAGCAGTCGTTCGGGAAATAATTCACCCCTCCACTTT. This sequence encodes CASSRSGNNSPLHF.

The chain uses TRBV18 and TRBJ2-1; 16 bases align to TRBD2. V dropped 6 bases and J dropped 7; count of bases not matched to a gene: 21. The CDR3 runs 21 residues. The V gene's germline CDR1 is KGHSH and CDR2 LQKENI. The CDR3: CASSWEPTGLAGGPWRNEQFF. CDR3 nucleotide sequence: TGTGCCAGCTCGTGGGAGCCCACGGGACTAGCGGGGGGGCCATGGAGGAATGAGCAGTTCTTC.

This chain links TRBV19 with TRBJ1-1; D gene ambiguous. The V and J ends lost 5 bases and 1 base respectively, with 11 bases between them. The CDR3 runs 14 residues. CDR1 and CDR2 (germline): LNHDA, SQIVND (reference sequence). CDR3: CASSLPGQNTEAFF. The CDR3, as DNA: TGTGCCAGTAGTCTTCCGGGTCAGAACACTGAAGCTTTCTTT.

The chain employs TRBV3-1 (or the pseudogene TRBV3-2) and TRBJ2-3, with 11 bases that match TRBD2. The germline gives CDR1 LGHDT, CDR2 YNNKEL (reference sequence). The trim removed 5 bases at V and 2 bases at J, leaving 9 bases unmatched. CDR3 length equals 17 residues. The CDR3 sequence: CASSWYSSGGSTDTQYF. CDR3 DNA: TGTGCCAGCAGCTGGTATTCTAGCGGGGGGTCCACAGATACGCAGTATTTT.

The chain recombines TRBV5-6 with TRBJ1-2, with D possibly TRBD1 on 6 matching bases. Per the germline V gene, CDR1 is SGHDT and CDR2 is YYEEEE. The CDR3 spans 14 residues. V dropped 2 bases and J dropped 7 bases, with 15 bases sitting between them. CDR3 sequence: CASSFLQGMSGYTF. CDR3 coding DNA: TGTGCCAGCAGCTTTTTACAGGGCATGTCTGGCTACACCTTC.

The chain joins TRBV30 to TRBJ1-4, with 7 positions matching TRBD1. There are 13 residues in the CDR3. Germline CDR1 and CDR2: GTSNPN and SVGIG (reference sequence). Losses at the gene ends were 5 bases for V and 7 bases for J; bases not matched to a gene: 7. The chain's CDR3 is CAWDRVGGEKLFF. The CDR3 DNA reads TGTGCCTGGGACAGGGTCGGGGGTGAAAAACTGTTTTTT.

This clone was found once. V gene TRBV19 combines with J gene TRBJ1-1; D is possibly TRBD1 (6 bases). The CDR3 has 15 amino acids. V was shortened by 6 bases and J by 6 bases, with 20 bases between the two germline ends. In germline, CDR1 is LNHDA, CDR2 SQIVND (reference sequence). This CDR3 is CASSLPGARVAEAFF. DNA of the CDR3: TGTGCCAGTAGCCTCCCAGGGGCTAGAGTCGCTGAAGCTTTCTTT.

V and J are TRBV19 and TRBJ1-5; 12 positions match TRBD1. Germline V gives CDR1 LNHDA, CDR2 SQIVND (reference sequence). V lost 3 bases, J lost 3 bases, and 3 bases stayed unmatched. The CDR3 is 16 amino acids. The CDR3 DNA follows: TGTGCCAGTAGTATCGTGGGACAGGGGGCCAATCAGCCCCAGCATTTT. Translating gives CASSIVGQGANQPQHF.

The chain uses TRBV12-3 or TRBV12-4 and TRBJ1-2; D remains unclear. Trimming left V 1 base short and J 4 bases short, with 7 bases between. The CDR3 has 13 residues. CDR3 in DNA: TGTGCCAGCAGTTTAGGAGGGATCTATGGCTACACCTTC. Encoded protein: CASSLGGIYGYTF.

This clone was seen repeatedly, ten times or more. The V gene is TRBV30, the J gene TRBJ2-7; D is uncertain. Germline V gene lookup returns CDR1 GTSNPN and CDR2 SVGIG (reference sequence). This CDR3 has 13 amino acids. Trimming cost V 0 bases and J 5 bases, with 11 bases left between them. The CDR3 DNA reads as TGTGCCTGGAGTGTAACCTATACCGACGAGCAGTACTTC. Protein: CAWSVTYTDEQYF.

The V and J genes are TRBV7-2 and TRBJ1-6; TRBD1 matches 10 bases. Germline V gene sequence: CDR1 SGHTA, CDR2 FQGNSA. The CDR3 covers 17 residues. After removal of 4 bases from V and 9 bases from J, the junction contained 12 bases not matched to a gene. The CDR3: CASSSTGGGTGASPLHF. DNA for the CDR3: TGTGCCAGCAGCTCTACTGGGGGAGGGACAGGGGCTTCACCCCTCCACTTT.

The CDR3 nucleotides read TGTGCCAGCTCATCCCGGGGTGCGGAGACCCAGTACTTC. Encoded protein: CASSSRGAETQYF. The chain joins TRBV18 to TRBJ2-5; D possibly corresponds to TRBD2 (5 bases). The V gene lost 5 bases and the J gene lost 5 bases, with 12 bases spanning the gap. The germline CDR1 and CDR2 sequences are KGHSH and LQKENI. The CDR3 is 13 amino acids.

The rearrangement uses TRBV5-1 and TRBJ2-1; 7 bases map to TRBD1. CDR1 is SGHRS and CDR2 is YFSETQ in the germline V gene. With 0 bases clipped from V and 2 bases from J, the junction kept 5 bases outside the gene matches. CDR3 size: 16 residues. In nucleotides, the CDR3 is TGCGCCAGCAGCTTGGCAGGGGGTTCGGCCTACAATGAGCAGTTCTTC. Translating gives CASSLAGGSAYNEQFF.

The chain uses TRBV27 and TRBJ2-2; TRBD1 matches 8 bases. Germline loops: CDR1 MNHEY, CDR2 SMNVEV (reference sequence). V lost 4 bases, J lost 1 base, and 5 bases stayed unmatched. The CDR3 is made up of 16 amino acids. CDR3 amino acids: CASSSTDRGNTGELFF. The CDR3 DNA reads TGTGCCAGCAGTTCCACCGACAGGGGGAACACCGGGGAGCTGTTTTTT.

The V call is TRBV7-9, the J call TRBJ1-1; 7 nucleotides line up with TRBD1. After removal of 3 bases from V and 1 base from J, the junction contained 2 bases not matched to a gene. CDR1 and CDR2 from the germline V gene are SEHNR and FQNEAQ (reference sequence). The length of the CDR3 is 14 residues. CDR3 in DNA: TGTGCCAGCAGCTTCAGGACAGGGAACACTGAAGCTTTCTTT. The encoded protein is CASSFRTGNTEAFF.

The CDR3 DNA follows: TGTGCCAGCAGCTTAAGGGCCCAGGGGGCAGGAGGGAGAAACACCATATATTTT. Translation: CASSLRAQGAGGRNTIYF. J is TRBJ1-3 and V is TRBV7-2; 8 bases line up with TRBD1. Unmatched junction bases numbered 14, after V lost 2 bases and J lost 5 bases. This CDR3 has 18 amino acids. Germline V gene data show CDR1 as SGHTA and CDR2 as FQGNSA.

The V and J genes are TRBV19 and TRBJ2-7; D not certain. V was trimmed by 1 base and J by 0 bases, leaving 10 bases between them. CDR3 length: 15 residues. CDR1 and CDR2 from the germline V gene are LNHDA and SQIVND (reference sequence). CDR3 protein: CASSIGASVSYEQYF. In DNA, the CDR3 is TGTGCCAGTAGTATAGGGGCGTCCGTCTCCTACGAGCAGTACTTC.

The rearrangement joins TRBV21-1 to TRBJ1-6. TRBV21-1 counts as a pseudogene. This CDR3 is 17 amino acids long. CDR3 nucleotides: TGTGCCAGCAACACCGGGGTAGCGGGGTCCTATAATTCACCCCTCCACTTT. It translates to CASNTGVAGSYNSPLHF.

J is TRBJ1-1 and V is TRBV7-2, with D possibly matching TRBD1 (6 bases). V was shortened by 2 bases and J by 3 bases, with 10 bases between the two germline ends. The CDR3 is 14 residues long. The germline V gene has CDR1 SGHTA and CDR2 FQGNSA. In DNA form, the CDR3 reads TGTGCCAGCAGCTTATCAGGGGCCTACACTGAAGCTTTCTTT. Translation: CASSLSGAYTEAFF.

The chain recombines TRBV6-6 with TRBJ1-6; unclear D gene. Between the trimmed V and J ends, which lost 6 bases and 8 bases, there was a span of 8 bases. The germline V gene encodes CDR1 MNHNY and CDR2 SVGAGI (reference sequence). The CDR3 consists of 12 residues. CDR3 DNA: TGTGCCAGCAGGATAGATGATTCACCCCTCCACTTT. This sequence encodes CASRIDDSPLHF.

V is TRBV10-2 and J is TRBJ2-2; 10 nucleotides match TRBD1. Trimming cost V 1 base and J 7 bases; bases outside gene matches: 6. The CDR3 has 16 amino acids. Germline CDR1 is WSHSY and CDR2 is SAAADI. The CDR3 DNA is TGCGCCAGCAGTGAGTGGGGACAGGGGAGTGACGGGGAGCTGTTTTTT. Amino acid sequence: CASSEWGQGSDGELFF.

CDR3 in DNA: TGCGCCAGCAGCCCCGACAGGGTGATCTACGGCTACACCTTC. This gives the protein CASSPDRVIYGYTF. The J gene is TRBJ1-2, the V gene TRBV5-1; TRBD1 matches at 7 bases. J was trimmed by 8 bases and V by 4 bases; bases with no gene match: 11. CDR1 and CDR2 from the germline V gene are SGHRS and YFSETQ. The CDR3 length is 14 residues.